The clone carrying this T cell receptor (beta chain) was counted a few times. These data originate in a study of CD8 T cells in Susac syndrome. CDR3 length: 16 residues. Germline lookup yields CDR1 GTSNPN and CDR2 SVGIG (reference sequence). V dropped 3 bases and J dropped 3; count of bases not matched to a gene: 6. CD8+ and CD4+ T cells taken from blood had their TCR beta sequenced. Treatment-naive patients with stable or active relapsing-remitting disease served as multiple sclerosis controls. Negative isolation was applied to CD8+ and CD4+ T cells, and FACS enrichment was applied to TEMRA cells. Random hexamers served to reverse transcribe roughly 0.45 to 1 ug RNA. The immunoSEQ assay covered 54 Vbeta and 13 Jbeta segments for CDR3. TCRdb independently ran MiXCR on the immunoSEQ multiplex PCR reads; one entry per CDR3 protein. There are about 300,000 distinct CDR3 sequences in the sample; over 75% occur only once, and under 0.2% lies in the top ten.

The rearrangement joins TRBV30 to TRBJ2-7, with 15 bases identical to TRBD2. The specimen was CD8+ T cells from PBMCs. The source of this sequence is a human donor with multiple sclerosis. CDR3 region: CAWRGWTSGGDYEQYF. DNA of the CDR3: TGTGCCTGGAGGGGATGGACTAGCGGGGGGGACTACGAGCAGTACTTC.